The 25 T cell receptor beta chains below all came from one sample that was sequenced in a study of blood T cell repertoires in COVID-19 (dated by TCRdb to about 2020). The library was made by the immunoSEQ multiplex PCR assay. TCRdb's version of the immuneACCESS table is confined to in-frame rearrangements and falls short of the full clone set. An unresolved V gene accounts for under half of the shortfall where checked; the remainder is of unknown origin. This sample comprises 80,000 to 100,000 clones, about 88% of them detected only once. The ten largest clones add up to 18% of the sample. Sequencing was performed on peripheral blood. These receptors all stem from a woman of 80 years or more with acute or convalescent COVID-19.

The gene calls are TRBV29-1 and TRBJ1-2; no definite D call. The germline V gene has CDR1 SQVTM and CDR2 ANQGSEA. The V end lost 7 bases, the J end lost 7 bases, and 19 bases lay between the germline ends. The CDR3 is 13 amino acids. The CDR3 coding sequence is TGCAGCGACCAAACCGGGGTCGGCTTTGGCTACACCTTC. Translated: CSDQTGVGFGYTF. Full variable domain (outside the CDR3, taken from reference TRBV29-1 and TRBJ1-2): SAVISQKPSRDICQRGTSLTIQCQVDSQVTMMFWYRQQPGQSLTLIATANQGSEATYESGFVIDKFPISRPNLTFSTLTVSNMSPEDSSIYLCSDQTGVGFGYTFGSGTRLTVV.

The chain couples TRBV7-2 to TRBJ2-7; the D is unclear. There are 17 residues in the CDR3. Germline CDR1 SGHTA, CDR2 FQGNSA. V was pared by 1 base and J by 2 bases, with 18 bases between. The CDR3 DNA reads as TGTGCCAGCAGCTTAGTACGGCCTACTACCCCCCCCTACGAGCAGTACTTC. Protein: CASSLVRPTTPPYEQYF.

The chain links TRBV11-2 to TRBJ2-1, with D perhaps matching TRBD2 (6 bases). In germline, CDR1 is SGHAT, CDR2 FQNNGV. The CDR3 loop spans 16 amino acids. The V end lost 5 bases, the J end lost 10 bases, and 24 bases lay between the germline ends. The CDR3: CASSRDVGRGGYEQFF. In DNA, the CDR3 is TGTGCCAGCAGCCGAGATGTGGGGCGGGGAGGTTACGAGCAGTTCTTC.

The rearrangement joins TRBV2 to TRBJ2-7, with 8 bases that match TRBD1. There are 17 residues in the CDR3. Germline assignment: CDR1 SNHLY and CDR2 FYNNEI. J was trimmed by 1 base and V by 1 base; bases with no gene match: 9. The CDR3: CASSEVVIGQGSYEQYF. The CDR3 bases are TGTGCCAGCAGTGAAGTGGTTATAGGACAGGGTTCCTACGAGCAGTACTTC. The entire variable domain, with the rest obtained from reference TRBV2 and TRBJ2-7, is as follows: EPEVTQTPSHQVTQMGQEVILRCVPISNHLYFYWYRQILGQKVEFLVSFYNNEISEKSEIFDDQFSVERPDGSNFTLKIRSTKLEDSAMYFCASSEVVIGQGSYEQYFGPGTRLTVT.

The V and J genes are TRBV5-6 and TRBJ1-6, with D possibly being TRBD1 (6 bases). Germline CDR1 SGHDT, CDR2 YYEEEE. Trimming removed 1 base at V and 3 bases at J, with 14 bases between. The CDR3 is made up of 17 amino acids. The CDR3 DNA reads as TGTGCCAGCAGCTTGATTCAGGGGACCCTCTATAATTCACCCCTCCACTTT. This codes for CASSLIQGTLYNSPLHF. The full variable domain, its missing parts supplied by reference TRBV5-6 and TRBJ1-6, is DAGVTQSPTHLIKTRGQQVTLRCSPKSGHDTVSWYQQALGQGPQFIFQYYEEEERQRGNFPDRFSGHQFPNYSSELNVNALLLGDSALYLCASSLIQGTLYNSPLHFGNGTRLTVT.

V and J are TRBV19 and TRBJ2-7, with 8 nucleotides matching TRBD1. V was pared by 10 bases and J by 1 base, with 9 bases of the junction left unmatched. Germline-derived CDR1 and CDR2 are LNHDA and SQIVND (reference sequence). The length of the CDR3 is 14 residues. CDR3 nucleotides: TGTGCCACCCGGCAACAGGGGGTTTCCTACGAGCAGTACTTC. It translates to CATRQQGVSYEQYF.

CDR3: CASSEALSNQPQHF. CDR3 nucleotide sequence: TGTGCCAGCAGTGAAGCCCTTAGCAATCAGCCCCAGCATTTT. The V and J genes are TRBV6-1 and TRBJ1-5; D gene ambiguous. Trimming stripped 0 bases from V and 0 bases from J, with 3 bases between. The CDR3 has 14 amino acids. Germline V gives CDR1 MNHNS, CDR2 SASEGT.

The CDR3 region is CASGNRVEKLFF. The CDR3 bases are TGTGCCAGCGGAAACAGGGTCGAAAAACTGTTTTTT. This chain uses TRBV2 with TRBJ1-4, with a weak D call TRBD1 (6 bases). The CDR3 consists of 12 residues. Germline V gives CDR1 SNHLY, CDR2 FYNNEI. The V end was cut by 8 bases, the J end by 8 bases, with 12 bases between.

The chain combines TRBV28 with TRBJ1-1, with D perhaps matching TRBD1 (5 bases). V was cut by 3 bases and J by 4 bases, with 12 bases left in between. CDR3 length: 14 residues. Per germline, CDR1 MDHEN and CDR2 SYDVKM. This CDR3 reads CASSFLGGGTEAFF. The CDR3 DNA follows: TGTGCCAGCAGTTTCCTTGGGGGGGGCACTGAAGCTTTCTTT.

This clone was recorded many times. This chain connects TRBV4-1 to TRBJ1-2, with D perhaps matching TRBD1 (5 bases). Trimming took off 4 bases at V and 2 bases at J, with 11 bases between the two ends. Germline CDR1 and CDR2: MGHRA and YSYEKL. The CDR3 covers 14 residues. CDR3 nucleotides: TGCGCCAGCAGCCCCGACCGGGGGAACTATGGCTACACCTTC. Its translation is CASSPDRGNYGYTF.

V usage is TRBV19 and J usage is TRBJ2-7; 7 nucleotides line up with TRBD1. The J segment lost 1 base and the V segment lost 5 bases, leaving 11 bases of the junction unmatched. Germline CDR1 reads LNHDA; CDR2 reads SQIVND (reference sequence). The CDR3 consists of 16 residues. The CDR3 here is CASSPETGFNSYEQYF. The CDR3 coding sequence is TGTGCCAGTAGTCCGGAGACAGGGTTCAATTCCTACGAGCAGTACTTC.

The gene calls are TRBV7-9 and TRBJ1-6; 9 bases fit TRBD1. Unmatched junction bases numbered 8, after V lost 5 bases and J lost 6 bases. CDR3 length: 16 amino acids. CDR1 is SEHNR, CDR2 FQNEAQ, per germline (reference sequence). CDR3 bases: TGTGCCAGCAGCGAGACAGGGGGACGATTTAATTCACCCCTCCACTTT. It translates to CASSETGGRFNSPLHF.

CDR3 DNA sequence: TGCGCCAGCAGGAATGGGGAGAGCACAGATACGCAGTATTTT. It specifies CASRNGESTDTQYF. This chain joins TRBV5-1 and TRBJ2-3, with D possibly matching TRBD2 (5 bases). Germline V gives CDR1 SGHRS, CDR2 YFSETQ. The CDR3 loop spans 14 amino acids. Trimming stripped 5 bases from V and 0 bases from J, with 10 bases between.

The V and J genes are TRBV7-3 and TRBJ2-2, with 7 nucleotides matching TRBD2. From germline, CDR1 is SGHTA and CDR2 FQGTGA. This CDR3 comprises 14 residues. The V segment lost 4 bases and the J segment 3 bases; nucleotides outside the gene matches: 2. CDR3 DNA: TGTGCCAGCAGCTCGACTAGCTACACCGGGGAGCTGTTTTTT. Its translation: CASSSTSYTGELFF. The complete variable domain, with remaining parts taken from reference TRBV7-3 and TRBJ2-2, reads GAGVSQTPSNKVTEKGKYVELRCDPISGHTALYWYRQSLGQGPEFLIYFQGTGAADDSGLPNDRFFAVRPEGSVSTLKIQRTERGDSAVYLCASSSTSYTGELFFGEGSRLTVL.

This clone was detected only once. CDR3: CASSNRLQGWETQYF. Written as DNA, the CDR3 is TGTGCCAGCAGCAACCGCTTACAGGGTTGGGAGACCCAGTACTTC. This chain links TRBV14 with TRBJ2-5; possible D gene TRBD1, 6 bases. This CDR3 contains 15 residues. The V end lost 5 bases, the J end lost 5 bases, and 18 bases lay between the germline ends. Germline V CDR1 and CDR2: SGHDN, FVKESK.

The chain joins TRBV20-1 to TRBJ2-7, with 9 bases lining up with TRBD2. Germline V CDR1 and CDR2: DFQATT, SNEGSKA (reference sequence). The J segment lost 6 bases and the V segment lost 7 bases, leaving 4 bases of the junction unmatched. CDR3 size: 11 residues. The CDR3 DNA reads TGCAGTGGGCGGGGGGGCCTCGAGCAGTACTTC. This translates into CSGRGGLEQYF.

The chain carries TRBV18 and TRBJ2-7; 8 nucleotides match TRBD1. The CDR3 extends over 14 amino acids. The trim removed 1 base at V and 3 bases at J, leaving 2 bases unmatched. Germline V gene data show CDR1 as KGHSH and CDR2 as LQKENI. The CDR3 DNA is TGTGCCAGCTCACCACGGGACAGGATCTACGAGCAGTACTTC. Its protein is CASSPRDRIYEQYF. The full variable domain, in which reference TRBV18 and TRBJ2-7 provide the parts outside the CDR3, is NAGVMQNPRHLVRRRGQEARLRCSPMKGHSHVYWYRQLPEEGLKFMVYLQKENIIDESGMPKERFSAEFPKEGPSILRIQQVVRGDSAAYFCASSPRDRIYEQYFGPGTRLTVT.

The chain employs TRBV2 and TRBJ2-1, with 8 bases identical to TRBD1. The CDR3 sequence is 15 residues long. V was clipped by 5 bases and J by 4 bases; unmatched bases: 7. The germline CDR1 and CDR2 sequences are SNHLY and FYNNEI. Here the CDR3 reads CASSKDRGQYNEQFF. DNA of the CDR3: TGTGCCAGCAGTAAAGACAGGGGCCAGTACAATGAGCAGTTCTTC.

The gene calls are TRBV7-3 and TRBJ2-5; TRBD2 matches at 10 bases. The V and J ends lost 5 bases and 4 bases, in that order; junction bases with no gene match: 4. The germline V gene has CDR1 SGHTA and CDR2 FQGTGA. The CDR3 runs 14 residues. CDR3 residues: CASSASGGGETQYF. The CDR3 nucleotides are TGTGCCAGCAGCGCTAGCGGGGGTGGAGAGACCCAGTACTTC.

This chain links TRBV6-1 with TRBJ1-5, with no clear D. Trimming shortened V by 1 base and J by 2 bases, and 15 bases separated the two germline ends. Germline lookup yields CDR1 MNHNS and CDR2 SASEGT. The CDR3 consists of 17 residues. The CDR3 here is CASSEGVGATGNQPQHF. DNA of the CDR3: TGTGCCAGCAGTGAAGGGGTGGGAGCGACGGGCAATCAGCCCCAGCATTTT.

J is TRBJ1-2 and V is TRBV7-8; 11 bases line up with TRBD1. The ends lost 5 bases at V and 7 bases at J; junction bases unmatched: 6. This CDR3 comprises 14 residues. Per germline, CDR1 SGHVS and CDR2 FQNEAQ. The CDR3 DNA is TGTGCCAGCAGCCCAGGACAGGGGGCGGGTGGCTACACCTTC. It is translated as CASSPGQGAGGYTF.

The chain has TRBV19 and TRBJ1-6, with D uncertain. The germline CDR1 and CDR2 sequences are LNHDA and SQIVND (reference sequence). CDR3 size: 17 residues. V dropped 3 bases and J dropped 0 bases, with 12 bases sitting between them. CDR3 nucleotides: TGTGCCAGTAGTATTTACAGTTCGAGCTCCTATAATTCACCCCTCCACTTT. This encodes CASSIYSSSSYNSPLHF.

V usage is TRBV24-1 and J usage is TRBJ2-3, with 7 nucleotides matching TRBD2. Trimming cost V 3 bases and J 1 base; bases outside gene matches: 6. The germline V gene encodes CDR1 KGHDR and CDR2 SFDVKD. This CDR3 comprises 16 residues. The CDR3 DNA reads TGTGCCACCAGTGATCCGGCTAGCGGCGGCACAGATACGCAGTATTTT. Protein: CATSDPASGGTDTQYF.

The V and J genes are TRBV5-6 and TRBJ1-2, with 11 bases matching TRBD1. CDR1 and CDR2 (germline): SGHDT, YYEEEE. With V trimmed by 3 bases and J by 6 bases, 13 bases remained unmatched. The CDR3 has 17 residues. CDR3: CASSSVLGQGAGDGYTF. DNA of the CDR3: TGTGCCAGCAGCTCCGTGCTTGGACAGGGGGCAGGGGATGGCTACACCTTC.

The rearrangement links TRBV7-3 to TRBJ2-3; D is possibly TRBD1 (5 bases). CDR1 is SGHTA and CDR2 is FQGTGA in the germline V gene. The CDR3 totals 14 residues. Between the trimmed V and J ends, which lost 2 bases and 0 bases, there was a span of 6 bases. The CDR3 bases are TGTGCCAGCAGCTTATCAGGGAGCACAGATACGCAGTATTTT. The encoded protein is CASSLSGSTDTQYF.